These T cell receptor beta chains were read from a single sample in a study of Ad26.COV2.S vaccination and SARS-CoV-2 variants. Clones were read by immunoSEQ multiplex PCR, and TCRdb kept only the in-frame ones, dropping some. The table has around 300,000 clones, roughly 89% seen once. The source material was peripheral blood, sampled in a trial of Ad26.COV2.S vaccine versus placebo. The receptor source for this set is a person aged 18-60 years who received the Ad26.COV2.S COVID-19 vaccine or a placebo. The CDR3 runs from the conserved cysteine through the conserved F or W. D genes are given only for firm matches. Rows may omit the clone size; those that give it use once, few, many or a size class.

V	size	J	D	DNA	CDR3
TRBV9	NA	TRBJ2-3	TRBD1	TGTGCCAGCAGCGTAGCAACAGGGGGTACGCAGTATTTT	CASSVATGGTQYF
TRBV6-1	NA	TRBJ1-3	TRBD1	TGTGCCAGCAGTGAAGGCGCAGGGGGGATCTCTGGAAACACCATATATTTT	CASSEGAGGISGNTIYF
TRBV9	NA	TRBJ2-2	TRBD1	TGTGCCAGCAGCTTCGGAACAGGGGCGAAGGCCGGGGAGCTGTTTTTT	CASSFGTGAKAGELFF
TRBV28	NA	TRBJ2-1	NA	TGTGCCAGCAGTCGGACGAATGAGCAGTTCTTC	CASSRTNEQFF
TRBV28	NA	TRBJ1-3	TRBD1	TGTGCCAGCAGTTTCAGGGGGCTCGGAAACACCATATATTTT	CASSFRGLGNTIYF
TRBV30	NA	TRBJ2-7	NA	TGTGCCTGGAGTGTACTTGCGGGATTCGACGAGCAGTACTTC	CAWSVLAGFDEQYF
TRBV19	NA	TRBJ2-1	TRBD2	TGTGCCAGTAGTAACCCCTTAGCGGGAGTCTACAATGAGCAGTTCTTC	CASSNPLAGVYNEQFF
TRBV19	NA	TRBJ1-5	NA	TGTGCCAGTAGTAAAGTTTATAGCAATCAGCCCCAGCATTTT	CASSKVYSNQPQHF
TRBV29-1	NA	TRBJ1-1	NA	TGCAGCGTTGAAGGAGGTTTTGGGGGGCTGGATACTGAAGCTTTCTTT	CSVEGGFGGLDTEAFF
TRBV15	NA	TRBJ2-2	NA	TGTGCCACCAGCAGATACGCCGGGGAGCTGTTTTTT	CATSRYAGELFF
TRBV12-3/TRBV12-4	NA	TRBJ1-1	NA	TGTGCCAGCAGTTTAGGAATGAACACTGAAGCTTTCTTT	CASSLGMNTEAFF
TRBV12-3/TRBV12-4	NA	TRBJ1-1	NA	TGTGCCAGCAGTAAAATGAGGACTGAAGCTTTCTTT	CASSKMRTEAFF
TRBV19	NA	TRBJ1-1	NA	TGTGCCAGTAGTATATTTGGCGGAATCCTGATGAACACTGAAGCTTTCTTT	CASSIFGGILMNTEAFF
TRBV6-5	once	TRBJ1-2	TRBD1	TGTGCCAGCAGTAGGGACAGGGGACATGGCTACACCTTC	CASSRDRGHGYTF
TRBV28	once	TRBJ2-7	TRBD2	TGTGCCAGCAGGCGGGGACTAGACTACGAGCAGTACTTC	CASRRGLDYEQYF
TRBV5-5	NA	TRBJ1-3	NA	TGTGCCAGCAGCTGGTCGTGGCGGTCTACAGGAAACACCATATATTTT	CASSWSWRSTGNTIYF
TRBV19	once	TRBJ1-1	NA	TGTGCCAGTAGATCACCCGGCCAGGGGCGGCCTGAAGCTTTCTTT	CASRSPGQGRPEAFF
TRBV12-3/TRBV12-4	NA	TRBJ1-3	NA	TGTGCCAGCAGTCTTGAATACGGAAACACCATATATTTT	CASSLEYGNTIYF
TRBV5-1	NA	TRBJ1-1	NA	TGCGCCAGCAGCTTGGCGGGGCCTGATGAAGCTTTCTTT	CASSLAGPDEAFF
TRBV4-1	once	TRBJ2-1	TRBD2	TGCGCCAGCAGCCAAGGGACCCCTAGCGGAGCCTACAATGAGCAGTTCTTC	CASSQGTPSGAYNEQFF
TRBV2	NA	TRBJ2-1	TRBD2	TGTGCCAGCAGTTTACTAGCGGGAGGTTACAATGAGCAGTTCTTC	CASSLLAGGYNEQFF
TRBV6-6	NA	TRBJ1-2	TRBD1	TGTGCCAGCAGTTTGGGACAGGGCAAGAACTATGGCTACACCTTC	CASSLGQGKNYGYTF
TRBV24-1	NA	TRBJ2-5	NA	TGTGCCACCAGTGATGGTGAGTCGGAGACCCAGTACTTC	CATSDGESETQYF
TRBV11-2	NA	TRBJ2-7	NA	TGTGCCAGCAGCTTAATCGCCACCACCTACGAGCAGTACTTC	CASSLIATTYEQYF
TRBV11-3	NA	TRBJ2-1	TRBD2	TGTGCCAGCAGCTGGACTAGGAACAATGAGCAGTTCTTC	CASSWTRNNEQFF
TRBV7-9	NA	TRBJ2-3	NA	TGTGCCAGCAGCTTATCGGACGGACCAACGCAGTATTTT	CASSLSDGPTQYF
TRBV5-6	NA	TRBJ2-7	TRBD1	TGTGCCAGCAGCTTGCCAGGGGGCTCCTACGAGCAGTACTTC	CASSLPGGSYEQYF
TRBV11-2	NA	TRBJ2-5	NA	TGTGCCAGCAGCTTAGACAGGATGAGAGAGACCCAGTACTTC	CASSLDRMRETQYF
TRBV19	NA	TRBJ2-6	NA	TGTGCCAGTAGTACAGGGCAGAGCTCTGGGGCCAACGTCCTGACTTTC	CASSTGQSSGANVLTF
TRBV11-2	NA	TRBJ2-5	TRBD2	TGTGCCAGCAGCTTCGGGAGGGAGGAGACCCAGTACTTC	CASSFGREETQYF
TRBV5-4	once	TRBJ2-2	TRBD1	TGTGCCAGCAGCTCTACAGGGGCGAACACCGGGGAGCTGTTTTTT	CASSSTGANTGELFF
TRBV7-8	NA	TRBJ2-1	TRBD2	TGTGCCAGCAGCTTAGGACTAGCGGGAGAGATTGTAAATGAGCAGTTCTTC	CASSLGLAGEIVNEQFF
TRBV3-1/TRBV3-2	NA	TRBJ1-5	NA	TGTGCCAGCAGCCAAAGGGATCAGCCCCAGCATTTT	CASSQRDQPQHF
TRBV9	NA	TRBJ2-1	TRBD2	TGTGCCAGCAGCGTATCAATTATGGGGACTAGCGGGTCAAATGAGCAGTTCTTC	CASSVSIMGTSGSNEQFF
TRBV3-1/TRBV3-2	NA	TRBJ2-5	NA	TGTGCCAGCAGCCAAGGTGGCGACTACCAAGAGACCCAGTACTTC	CASSQGGDYQETQYF
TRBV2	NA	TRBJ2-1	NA	TGTGCCAGCAGTAGACTAGATACGCTCGGGTCGAGCTCCTACAATGAGCAGTTCTTC	CASSRLDTLGSSSYNEQFF
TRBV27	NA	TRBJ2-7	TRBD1	TGTGCCAGCAGTCCCGACAGGGGTATGAACTACGAGCAGTACTTC	CASSPDRGMNYEQYF
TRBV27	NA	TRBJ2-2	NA	TGTGCCAGCGCAGACGGGACGGGGAACACCGGGGAGCTGTTTTTT	CASADGTGNTGELFF
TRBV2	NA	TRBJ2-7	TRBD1	TGTGCCAGCAGCGAGGACAGGGGCTACGAGCAGTACTTC	CASSEDRGYEQYF
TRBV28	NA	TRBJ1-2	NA	TGTGCCAGCAGTCCCCCGGGACGGAGCTATGGCTACACCTTC	CASSPPGRSYGYTF
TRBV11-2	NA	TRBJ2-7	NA	TGTGCCAGCAGCTTAGGGGGAGGATCCTACGAGCAGTACTTC	CASSLGGGSYEQYF
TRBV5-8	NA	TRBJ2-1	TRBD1	TGTGCCAGCCTACACAGGGGGAATGAGCAGTTCTTC	CASLHRGNEQFF
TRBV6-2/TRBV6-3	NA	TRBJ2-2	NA	TGTGCCAGCAGCCACGGCGGTAGGCGGGAGCTGTTTTTT	CASSHGGRRELFF
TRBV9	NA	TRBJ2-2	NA	TGTGCCAGCAGCGTAGGAACCGGGGAGCTGTTTTTT	CASSVGTGELFF